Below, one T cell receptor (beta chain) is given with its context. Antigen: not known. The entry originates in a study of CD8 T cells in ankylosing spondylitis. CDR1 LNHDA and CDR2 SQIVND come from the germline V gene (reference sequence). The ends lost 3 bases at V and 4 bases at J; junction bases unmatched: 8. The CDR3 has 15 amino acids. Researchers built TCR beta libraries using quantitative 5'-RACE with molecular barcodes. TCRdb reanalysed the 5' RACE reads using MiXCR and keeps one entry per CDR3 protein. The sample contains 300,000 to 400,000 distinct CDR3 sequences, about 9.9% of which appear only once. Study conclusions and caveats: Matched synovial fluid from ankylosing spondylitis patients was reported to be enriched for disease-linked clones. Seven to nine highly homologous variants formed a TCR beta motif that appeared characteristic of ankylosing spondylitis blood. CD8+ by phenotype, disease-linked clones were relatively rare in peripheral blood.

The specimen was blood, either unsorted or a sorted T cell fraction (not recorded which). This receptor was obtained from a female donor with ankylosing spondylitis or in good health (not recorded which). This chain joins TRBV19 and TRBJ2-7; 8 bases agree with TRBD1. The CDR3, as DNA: TGTGCCAGTAGTATTCGGGCAGGGGGCTTTTACGAGCAGTACTTC. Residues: CASSIRAGGFYEQYF.